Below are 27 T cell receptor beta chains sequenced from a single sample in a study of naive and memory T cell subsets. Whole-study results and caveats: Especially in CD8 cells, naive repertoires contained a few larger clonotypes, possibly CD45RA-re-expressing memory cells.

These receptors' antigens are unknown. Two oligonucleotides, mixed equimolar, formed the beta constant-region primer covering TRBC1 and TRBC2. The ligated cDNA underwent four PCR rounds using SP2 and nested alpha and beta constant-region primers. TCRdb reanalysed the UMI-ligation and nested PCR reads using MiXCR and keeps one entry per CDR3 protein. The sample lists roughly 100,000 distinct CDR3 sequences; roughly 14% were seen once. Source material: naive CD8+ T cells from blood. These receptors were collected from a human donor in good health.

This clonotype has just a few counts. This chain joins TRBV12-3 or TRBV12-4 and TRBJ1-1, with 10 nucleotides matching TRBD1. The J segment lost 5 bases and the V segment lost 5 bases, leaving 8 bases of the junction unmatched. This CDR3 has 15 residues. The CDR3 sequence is CASSPGTGVKTEAFF. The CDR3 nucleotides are TGTGCCAGCAGTCCCGGGACAGGGGTTAAAACTGAAGCTTTCTTT.

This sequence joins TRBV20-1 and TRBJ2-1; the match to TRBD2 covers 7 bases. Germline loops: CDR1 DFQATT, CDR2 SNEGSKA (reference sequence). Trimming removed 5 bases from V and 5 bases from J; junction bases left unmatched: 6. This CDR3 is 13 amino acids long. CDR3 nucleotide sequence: TGCAGTGCTCTCCCGGGACTACACAATGAGCAGTTCTTC. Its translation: CSALPGLHNEQFF.

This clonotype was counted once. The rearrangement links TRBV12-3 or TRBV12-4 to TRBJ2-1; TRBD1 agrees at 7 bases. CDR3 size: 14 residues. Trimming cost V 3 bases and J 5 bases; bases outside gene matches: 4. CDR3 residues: CASSFGTVNNEQFF. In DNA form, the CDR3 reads TGTGCCAGCAGTTTTGGGACAGTGAACAATGAGCAGTTCTTC.

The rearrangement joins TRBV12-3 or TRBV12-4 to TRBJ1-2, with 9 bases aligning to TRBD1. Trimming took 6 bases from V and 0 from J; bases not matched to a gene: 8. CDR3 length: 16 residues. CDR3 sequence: CASSSDRGVSNYGYTF. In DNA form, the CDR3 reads TGTGCCAGCAGCTCTGACAGGGGGGTCTCTAACTATGGCTACACCTTC.

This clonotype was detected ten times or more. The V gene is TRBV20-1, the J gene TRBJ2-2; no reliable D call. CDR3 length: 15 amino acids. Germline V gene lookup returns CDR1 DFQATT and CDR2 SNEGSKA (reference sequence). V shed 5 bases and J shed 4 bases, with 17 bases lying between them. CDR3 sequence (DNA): TGCAGTGCTCGCTCCCGGGCCGAAGGCACCGGGGAGCTGTTTTTT. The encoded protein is CSARSRAEGTGELFF.

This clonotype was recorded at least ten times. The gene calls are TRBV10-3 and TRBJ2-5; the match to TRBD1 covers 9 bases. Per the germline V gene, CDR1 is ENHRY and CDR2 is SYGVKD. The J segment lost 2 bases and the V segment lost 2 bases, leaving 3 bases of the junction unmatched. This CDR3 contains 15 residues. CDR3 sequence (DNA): TGTGCCATCAGTGAGGGACAGGGGAGGCAAGAGACCCAGTACTTC. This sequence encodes CAISEGQGRQETQYF.

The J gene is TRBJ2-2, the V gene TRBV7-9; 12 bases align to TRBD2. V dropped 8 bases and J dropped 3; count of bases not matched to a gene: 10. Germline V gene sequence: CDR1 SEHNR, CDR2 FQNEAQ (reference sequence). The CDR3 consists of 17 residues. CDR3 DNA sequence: TGTGCCAGCGGAGCTAGCGGGAGGGCCGAGTACACCGGGGAGCTGTTTTTT. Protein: CASGASGRAEYTGELFF.

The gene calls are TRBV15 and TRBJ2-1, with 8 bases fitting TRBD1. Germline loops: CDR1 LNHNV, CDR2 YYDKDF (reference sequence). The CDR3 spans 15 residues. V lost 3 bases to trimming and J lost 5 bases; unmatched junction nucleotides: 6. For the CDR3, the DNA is TGTGCCACCAGCAGGACAGGGGCCAGTAACAATGAGCAGTTCTTC. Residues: CATSRTGASNNEQFF.

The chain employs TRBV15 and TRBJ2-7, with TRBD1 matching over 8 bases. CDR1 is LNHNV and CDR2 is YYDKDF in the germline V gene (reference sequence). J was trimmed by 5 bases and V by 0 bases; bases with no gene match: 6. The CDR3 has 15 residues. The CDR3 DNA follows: TGTGCCACCAGCAGAGATAGGACAGGGCGGGACGAGCAGTACTTC. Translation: CATSRDRTGRDEQYF.

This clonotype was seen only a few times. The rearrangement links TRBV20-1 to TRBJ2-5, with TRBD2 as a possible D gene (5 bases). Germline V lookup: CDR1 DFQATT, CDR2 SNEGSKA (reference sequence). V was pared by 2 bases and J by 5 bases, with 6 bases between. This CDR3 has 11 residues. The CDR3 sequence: CSARWRETQYF. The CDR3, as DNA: TGCAGTGCTAGATGGAGGGAGACCCAGTACTTC.

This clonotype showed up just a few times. The CDR3 loop is CASSPEGPGTDTQYF. CDR3 coding DNA: TGTGCCAGCAGTCCGGAAGGGCCCGGCACAGATACGCAGTATTTT. The chain employs TRBV12-3 or TRBV12-4 and TRBJ2-3; D remains ambiguous. This CDR3 spans 15 amino acids. V lost 5 bases, J lost 1 base, and 13 bases lay in between.

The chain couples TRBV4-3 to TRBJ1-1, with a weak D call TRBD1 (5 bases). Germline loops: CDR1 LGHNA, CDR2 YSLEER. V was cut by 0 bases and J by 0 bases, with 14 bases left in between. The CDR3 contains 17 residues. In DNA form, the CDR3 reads TGCGCCAGCAGCCAAGAACCGGGGCCCTCGATGAACACTGAAGCTTTCTTT. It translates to CASSQEPGPSMNTEAFF.

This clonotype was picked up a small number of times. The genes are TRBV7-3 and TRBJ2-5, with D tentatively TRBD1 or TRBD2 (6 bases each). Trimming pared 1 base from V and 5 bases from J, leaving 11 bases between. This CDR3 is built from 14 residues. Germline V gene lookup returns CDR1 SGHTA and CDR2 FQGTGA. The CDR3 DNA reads TGTGCCAGCAGCTTAATGGGGGGCCGGGAGACCCAGTACTTC. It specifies CASSLMGGRETQYF. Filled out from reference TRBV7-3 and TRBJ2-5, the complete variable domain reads GAGVSQTPSNKVTEKGKYVELRCDPISGHTALYWYRQSLGQGPEFLIYFQGTGAADDSGLPNDRFFAVRPEGSVSTLKIQRTERGDSAVYLCASSLMGGRETQYFGPGTRLLVL.

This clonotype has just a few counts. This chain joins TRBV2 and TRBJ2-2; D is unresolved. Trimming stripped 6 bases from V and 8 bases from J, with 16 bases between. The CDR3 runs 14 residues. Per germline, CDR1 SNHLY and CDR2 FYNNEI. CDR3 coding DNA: TGTGCCAGCAGCGAACCCACCCAAGGGGGGGAGCTGTTTTTT. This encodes CASSEPTQGGELFF. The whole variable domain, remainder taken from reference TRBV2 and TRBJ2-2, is EPEVTQTPSHQVTQMGQEVILRCVPISNHLYFYWYRQILGQKVEFLVSFYNNEISEKSEIFDDQFSVERPDGSNFTLKIRSTKLEDSAMYFCASSEPTQGGELFFGEGSRLTVL.

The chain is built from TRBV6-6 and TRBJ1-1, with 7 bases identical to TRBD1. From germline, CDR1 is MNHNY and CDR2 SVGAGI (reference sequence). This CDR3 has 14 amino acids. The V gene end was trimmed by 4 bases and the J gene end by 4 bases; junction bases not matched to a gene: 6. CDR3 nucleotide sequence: TGTGCCAGCAGTTCACAGGGGTTCGGCACTGAAGCTTTCTTT. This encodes CASSSQGFGTEAFF.

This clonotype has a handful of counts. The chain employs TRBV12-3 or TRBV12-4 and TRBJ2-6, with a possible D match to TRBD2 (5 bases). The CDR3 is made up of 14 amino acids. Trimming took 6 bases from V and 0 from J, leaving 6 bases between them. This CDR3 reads CASSRGSGANVLTF. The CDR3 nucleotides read TGTGCCAGCAGCCGGGGCTCTGGGGCCAACGTCCTGACTTTC.

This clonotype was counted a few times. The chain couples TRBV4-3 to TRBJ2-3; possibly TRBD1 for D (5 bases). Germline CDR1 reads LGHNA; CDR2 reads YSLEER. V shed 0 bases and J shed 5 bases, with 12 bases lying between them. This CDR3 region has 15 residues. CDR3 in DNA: TGCGCCAGCAGCCAAGATCCCCCAGGGCAAGATACGCAGTATTTT. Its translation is CASSQDPPGQDTQYF.

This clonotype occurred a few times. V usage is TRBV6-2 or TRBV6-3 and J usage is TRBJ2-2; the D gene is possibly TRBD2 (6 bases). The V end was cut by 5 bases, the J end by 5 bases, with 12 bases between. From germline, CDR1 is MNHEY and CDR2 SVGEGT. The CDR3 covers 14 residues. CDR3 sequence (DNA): TGTGCCAGCAGTGGTACTAGCCTAACCGGGGAGCTGTTTTTT. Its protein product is CASSGTSLTGELFF.

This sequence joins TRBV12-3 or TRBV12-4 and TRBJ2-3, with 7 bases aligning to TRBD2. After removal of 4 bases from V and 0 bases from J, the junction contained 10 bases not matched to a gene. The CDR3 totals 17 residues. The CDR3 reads CASSSPSAGASTDTQYF. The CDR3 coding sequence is TGTGCCAGCAGTTCCCCTTCGGCGGGAGCTAGCACAGATACGCAGTATTTT.

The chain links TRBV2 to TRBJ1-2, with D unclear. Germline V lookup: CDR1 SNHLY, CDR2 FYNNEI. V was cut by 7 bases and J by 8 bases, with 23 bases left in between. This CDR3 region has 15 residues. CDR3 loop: CASTQPTTIMRGYTF. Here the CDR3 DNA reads TGTGCCAGCACCCAGCCGACAACGATAATGCGGGGCTACACCTTC.

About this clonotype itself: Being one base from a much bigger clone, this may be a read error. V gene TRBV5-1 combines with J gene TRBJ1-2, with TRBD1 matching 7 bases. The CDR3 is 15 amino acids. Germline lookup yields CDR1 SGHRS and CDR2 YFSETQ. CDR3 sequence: CVSSPGGASNYGYTF. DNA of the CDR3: TGCGTCAGCAGCCCAGGGGGGGCATCGAACTATGGCTACACCTTC.

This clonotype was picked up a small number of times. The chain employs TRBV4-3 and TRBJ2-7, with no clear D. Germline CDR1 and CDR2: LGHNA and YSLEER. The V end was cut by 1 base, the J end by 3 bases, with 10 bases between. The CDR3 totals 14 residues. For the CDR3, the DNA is TGCGCCAGCAGCCAAGCTCCCTCGAACTACGAGCAGTACTTC. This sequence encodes CASSQAPSNYEQYF.

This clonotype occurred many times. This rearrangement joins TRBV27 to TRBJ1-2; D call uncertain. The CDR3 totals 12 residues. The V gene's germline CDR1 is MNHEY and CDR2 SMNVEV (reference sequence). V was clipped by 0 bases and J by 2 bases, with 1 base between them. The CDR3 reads CASSLSNYGYTF. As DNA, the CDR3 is TGTGCCAGCAGTTTATCGAACTATGGCTACACCTTC.

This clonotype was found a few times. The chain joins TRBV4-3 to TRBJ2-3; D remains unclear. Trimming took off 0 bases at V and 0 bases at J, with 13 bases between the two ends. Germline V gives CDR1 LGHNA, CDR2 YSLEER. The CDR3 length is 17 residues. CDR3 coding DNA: TGCGCCAGCAGCCAAGATCAAGGCTACCACAGCACAGATACGCAGTATTTT. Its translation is CASSQDQGYHSTDTQYF.

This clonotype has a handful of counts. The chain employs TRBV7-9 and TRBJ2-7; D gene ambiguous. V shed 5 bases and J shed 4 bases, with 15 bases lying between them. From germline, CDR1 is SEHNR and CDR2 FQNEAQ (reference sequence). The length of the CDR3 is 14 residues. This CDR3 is CASSQNLLEYEQYF. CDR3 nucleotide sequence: TGTGCCAGCAGCCAGAACTTGCTGGAGTACGAGCAGTACTTC.

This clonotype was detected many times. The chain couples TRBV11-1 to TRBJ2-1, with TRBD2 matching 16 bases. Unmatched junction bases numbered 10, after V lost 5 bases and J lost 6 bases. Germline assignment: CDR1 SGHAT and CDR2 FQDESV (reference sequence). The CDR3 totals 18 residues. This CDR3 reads CASSPGLAGGIYGNEQFF. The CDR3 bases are TGTGCCAGCAGCCCGGGACTAGCGGGAGGGATTTACGGCAATGAGCAGTTCTTC.

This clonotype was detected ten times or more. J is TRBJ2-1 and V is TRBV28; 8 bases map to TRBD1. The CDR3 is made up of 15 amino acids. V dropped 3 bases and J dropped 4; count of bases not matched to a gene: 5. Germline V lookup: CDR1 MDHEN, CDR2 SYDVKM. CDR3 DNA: TGTGCCAGCAGTTTGGGGCAGGGGGCGTACAATGAGCAGTTCTTC. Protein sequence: CASSLGQGAYNEQFF.